The sequence of this T cell receptor beta chain was determined in a study of cytomegalovirus exposure and HLA in healthy donors (dated by TCRdb to 2016 to 2017). With respect to the entire study: According to an earlier analysis of 587 of the donors, roughly 180 million T cells yielded 90 million to 130 million unique TCR beta sequences and roughly 280 Gb of sequence data. An early release that covered about 600 HLA-typed donors contained approximately 300 gigabases of sequencing data and tens of millions of unique TCR sequences. Among the roughly 390 genotyped donors, around 81% belonged to the genetic ancestry cluster associated with self-reported Caucasian donors. The study was designed to test whether signatures of past pathogen exposure could be identified by cataloging public T cell receptors. Using immunosequencing, the study profiled T cell repertoires from about 610 subjects and related those repertoires to cytomegalovirus serostatus. Along with the 666-subject first cohort, a separate validation cohort of over 90 different subjects was used. The study combined high-throughput TCR immunosequencing, statistical association of individual TCRs with disease status, and machine learning to predict cytomegalovirus infection status. To study patterns of TCR occurrence, a later analysis re-analyzed previously published TCR beta repertoires from under 750 donors and added high-resolution HLA genotyping. Rather than drawing on any new phenotypic data, the later analysis identified candidate immune exposures from TCR beta sequences and the way those sequences occurred across donors. An earlier analysis of 450 to 750 of the donors used high-throughput TCR beta sequencing to judge whether each TCR beta V gene segment behaved as functional or pseudogenic. Donor age, sex, ethnicity and CMV serostatus were compiled alongside the repertoire data. In a later genetic analysis, genome-wide SNP genotypes for about three fifths of the 666 donors were used, and that subset was treated as a discovery cohort. Every repertoire in the discovery cohort had been generated on one and the same sequencing platform. HLA typing included class I and class II loci at four-digit resolution. The number of donors typed differed by locus, with roughly 629-640 for A, B, C, DRB1 and DQB1, around 500 for DQA1, about 610 for DPA1, and 400 to 490 for DPB1. Roughly 5 DR-DQ haplotypes were treated as single units for association and clustering because of strong linkage in the cohort. On average, approximately 250,000 unique TCR beta nucleotide sequences were sequenced per donor among 398 genotyped donors of the cohort, with approximately 18% of those sequences being non-productive. Results and caveats for the whole study, not just this receptor: The classifier was reported to diagnose cytomegalovirus status with high specificity and sensitivity in both the original cohort and the validation cohort. According to a later analysis, parvovirus B19, influenza, CMV and Epstein-Barr virus appeared linked to several top co-occurrence clusters. Only TCR beta chains were sequenced in this cohort, and the absence of alpha or paired-chain data limited detectable features. Broadly in line with IMGT annotations, most TCR beta V segments showed up in productive rearrangements about 90% or about 30% of the time in an earlier analysis of a few hundred of the donors. Immune exposure information for the cohort was limited to CMV serostatus. Because the 87-base-pair reads could not distinguish some IMGT-functional V segments, including TRBV6-2 and TRBV6-3, those segments were excluded. Correlated functional status among segregating V segments might reflect linkage disequilibrium, but an unknown experimental factor could not be ruled out. At a false discovery rate of 0.05, a later analysis linked around 17,000 TCR beta sequences to specific HLA alleles. In a later genetic analysis, a missense DCLRE1C variant was associated with V-gene and J-gene trimming of TCR beta chains, and the association was replicated in an independent cohort. Sequencing depth was assumed to be roughly uniform across donors in the presence/absence analyses, though that assumption may not hold. It was suggested by the authors that the approach could potentially be generalized to other disease states and immunological phenotypes. A further reported finding was that TCR beta sequences accurately predicted the HLA-A and HLA-B alleles for most subjects in the first cohort. Assigning TCR associations to individual alleles was difficult when HLA alleles, especially DR and DQ, strongly co-occurred. In a later analysis, HLA-associated TCR beta chains were found to be more clonally expanded and to have lower generation probabilities than equally common non-associated chains. The earlier analysis of almost 600 of the donors excluded 15 to 20 rarely observed V segments, including chromosome 9 orphons, because counts were too low. Because some donors lacked HLA typing at each locus, the association tests relied only on the typed subset. A cluster of highly shared sequence variants was judged likely to be a technical artifact of the sequencing pipeline. A later genetic analysis reported fewer N-insertions in productive TCRs among donors in an Asian-associated ancestry cluster than the roughly 620-donor mean. Most TCR sequences were observed very rarely across donors, whereas some public TCRs were present in many individuals. In the study, around 150 TCR beta chains were listed as associated with cytomegalovirus. In vitro tests confirmed that three of the cytomegalovirus-associated TCR beta chains recognize cytomegalovirus antigens. In a later analysis, TCR association rates were found to vary across HLA loci, with the most associated TCRs seen for DRB1 alleles and the fewest for HLA-C alleles. According to a later analysis, most CMV-associated TCR beta chains appeared to be HLA-restricted, and the HLA associations seemed to be driven largely by CMV exposure.

The method was the immunoSEQ multiplex PCR assay. A mixture of 60 forward primers for TCR Vbeta segments and 13 reverse primers for TCR Jbeta segments was used in the multiplex PCR. The CDR3 region of rearranged TCR beta genes was amplified from genomic DNA by a multiplex PCR assay. The amplified TCR beta libraries were sequenced on the Illumina HiSeq System as 87-base-pair reads. Per the authors' processing: A later analysis counted approximately 74 million unique TCR beta chains across the 666 repertoires, and roughly 11 million of these chains were shared by at least two donors. Raw reads were error-corrected and collapsed into unique sequences with a nearest-neighbor algorithm that merged closely related sequences to remove PCR and sequencing errors. To assign V, D and J gene segments, CDR3 sequences were aligned to IMGT reference sequences. For a sequence to be retained, at least a six-nucleotide match to both a V gene segment and a J gene segment was required. A rearrangement was called productive if the CDR3 had no stop codons and remained in frame with V and J, and every other rearrangement was called non-productive. Following IMGT convention, CDR3 was defined as the stretch from the second conserved V-encoded cysteine to the conserved J-encoded phenylalanine. The earlier analysis of about 620 of the donors excluded sequences that lacked an unambiguous match to a single V gene segment. An earlier analysis of about 600 of the donors called V segments functional above 56.7% productive rearrangements and segregating when the between-donor standard deviation exceeded 5%. To diagnose cytomegalovirus status from the catalog of TCR beta chain sequences, a statistical classification framework was built. A later analysis assigned V and J genes by comparing TCR nucleotide sequences with IMGT/GENE-DB human TR gene sequences. A later analysis assigned CDR3 sequences and most-parsimonious VDJ recombination scenarios with the TCRdist pipeline. A later analysis defined each TCR beta chain by its CDR3 amino acid sequence plus V-gene family, and excluded reads lacking a unique V-gene family. To address suspected cross-contamination and a sequencing artifact, a later analysis removed over 500 highly shared, low-generation-probability nucleotide sequences. A later analysis calculated a clonal expansion index for each public chain from normalized within-repertoire ranks of inferred template counts. In a later analysis, generation probabilities were computed using a VDJ recombination model fitted to out-of-frame rearrangements, and the results were checked against IGoR. Hypergeometric tests were used in a later analysis to score TCR-TCR, TCR-HLA and TCR-CMV co-occurrence, with a repertoire-size bias correction applied to the TCR pairs. False discovery rates were estimated in a later analysis by permuting HLA or CMV assignments 20 times. In a later analysis, co-occurring TCRs were grouped using DBSCAN, with TCRdist sequence similarity added in when clustering inside HLA-allele-positive subsets. Co-occurrence clustering excluded repertoires with fewer than 30,000 or more than 120,000 public chains, plus five with anomalous nucleotide sharing. TCRdb's version of the immuneACCESS table is confined to in-frame rearrangements and falls short of the full clone set. An unresolved V gene accounts for under half of the shortfall where checked; the remainder is of unknown origin. V and J calls and clone size are as listed in that table; D and trimming were resolved from the DNA. Across this sample there are 150,000 to 200,000 clones, with 75% to 80% seen only once. Of the sample, more than 13% falls within the top ten clones.

The CDR3 goes from the cysteine to the phenylalanine over 15 residues. Only the CDR3 part of the read is kept: 45 bases, read in frame from the first base. As encoded in the germline V gene (reference sequence), CDR1 is LNHNV while CDR2 is YYDKDF. V is pared back by 4 bases and J by 1 base, with 11 bases lying between the germline termini. The cohort was made up of 500 to 800 healthy bone marrow donors. Cohort members were all nominally healthy when sampled, although unrecorded immune exposures were likely present. The donor tested CMV seropositive, placing the donor among the 250 to 350 seropositive members of the cohort. A peripheral blood sample was collected from each donor, and TCR beta sequencing was performed on peripheral blood mononuclear cells. Genomic DNA was extracted from the blood cell samples with the Qiagen DNeasy Blood Extraction Kit. As concerns this clone: Its antigen is unknown. There are no base qualities to consult, and no much larger clone falls within one base.

Sequencing was carried out using PBMCs. The sequence derives from a man aged 50 or older in good health and CMV-seropositive. The sequence joins TRBV15 to TRBJ1-5; the D region possibly corresponds to TRBD1 (6 bases align). In nucleotide form, the sequence is TGTGCCACCAGCATTTCTCAGGGGAGCAATCAGCCCCAGCATTTT. Its protein product is CATSISQGSNQPQHF.